Listed here are 15 T cell receptor beta chains from one sample, sequenced in a study of T-cell memory formation after mild COVID-19. Via MiXCR, TCRdb re-called the 5' RACE reads, giving one row per CDR3 protein. The table records hundreds of thousands of distinct CDR3 sequences, around 27% of them present only once. The sample comprised PBMCs or a T cell subset sorted from them (not recorded which). The source of these receptors is an adult woman who had mild COVID-19 (a few samples of this study predate the infection). Cell type and time point are not known.

The J gene is TRBJ2-2, the V gene TRBV7-6; possible D gene TRBD2, 5 bases. Trimming removed 3 bases from V and 7 bases from J, with 9 bases in between. This CDR3 is built from 13 residues. Germline assignment: CDR1 SGHVS and CDR2 FNYEAQ. CDR3 sequence (DNA): TGTGCCAGCAGCTTTGGTGAGGGCGGGGAGCTGTTTTTT. Its protein is CASSFGEGGELFF. The full variable domain, its missing parts supplied by reference TRBV7-6 and TRBJ2-2, is GAGVSQSPRYKVTKRGQDVALRCDPISGHVSLYWYRQALGQGPEFLTYFNYEAQQDKSGLPNDRFSAERPEGSISTLTIQRTEQRDSAMYRCASSFGEGGELFFGEGSRLTVL.

This clonotype was seen once. This may stem from a read error, because a much larger clone lies one nucleotide away. J is TRBJ2-3 and V is TRBV7-6; D gene unclear. V dropped 4 bases and J dropped 0 bases, with 8 bases sitting between them. The CDR3 is 14 residues long. Germline CDR1 reads SGHVS; CDR2 reads FNYEAQ. The CDR3 region is CASSSSPSTDTQYF. CDR3 DNA sequence: TGTGCCAGCAGCTCCAGTCCTAGCACAGATACGCAGTATTTT.

This clonotype was seen only a few times. The gene calls are TRBV7-9 and TRBJ2-2; D remains unclear. The V and J ends lost 3 bases and 5 bases respectively, with 22 bases between them. Germline V gives CDR1 SEHNR, CDR2 FQNEAQ (reference sequence). This CDR3 has 18 residues. CDR3: CASSFPARAQAQTGELFF. In DNA form, the CDR3 reads TGTGCCAGCAGCTTCCCGGCCCGGGCCCAAGCCCAAACCGGGGAGCTGTTTTTT. The variable domain in full, with the rest retrieved from reference TRBV7-9 and TRBJ2-2, is DTGVSQNPRHKITKRGQNVTFRCDPISEHNRLYWYRQTLGQGPEFLTYFQNEAQLEKSRLLSDRFSAERPKGSFSTLEIQRTEQGDSAMYLCASSFPARAQAQTGELFFGEGSRLTVL.

The chain recombines TRBV15 with TRBJ2-4; a possible D gene is TRBD1 (6 bases). V was pared by 0 bases and J by 4 bases, with 19 bases between. The CDR3 is made up of 18 amino acids. Germline V gene lookup returns CDR1 LNHNV and CDR2 YYDKDF (reference sequence). The DNA of the CDR3 is TGTGCCACCAGCAGAGATTTTCTGTTAGGGCAGGGGAAAAACATTCAGTACTTC. Protein product: CATSRDFLLGQGKNIQYF.

The rearrangement links TRBV9 to TRBJ2-5, with D perhaps matching TRBD2 (5 bases). CDR1 and CDR2 from the germline V gene are SGDLS and YYNGEE. V lost 0 bases and J lost 3, with 9 bases in between. The CDR3 runs to 14 residues. CDR3 DNA sequence: TGTGCCAGCAGCGTAGGGGGAGCTAAAGAGACCCAGTACTTC. Amino acids: CASSVGGAKETQYF.

The rearrangement links TRBV5-6 to TRBJ1-5, with 7 bases fitting TRBD1. The V gene's germline CDR1 is SGHDT and CDR2 YYEEEE. The CDR3 spans 16 residues. J was trimmed by 3 bases and V by 1 base; bases with no gene match: 7. The CDR3 DNA is TGTGCCAGCAGCTTGCTCACAGGGGTTTCCAATCAGCCCCAGCATTTT. Protein sequence: CASSLLTGVSNQPQHF.

The rearrangement joins TRBV5-1 to TRBJ2-2; unclear D gene. This CDR3 is 13 amino acids long. Germline lookup yields CDR1 SGHRS and CDR2 YFSETQ. V was cut by 6 bases and J by 5 bases, with 11 bases left in between. Here the CDR3 reads CASKESITGELFF. Here the CDR3 DNA reads TGCGCCAGCAAGGAGTCTATAACCGGGGAGCTGTTTTTT.

The genes are TRBV12-3 or TRBV12-4 and TRBJ1-2; a weak D match, TRBD1 (5 bases). The V end was cut by 6 bases, the J end by 6 bases, with 23 bases between. The length of the CDR3 is 16 residues. Here the CDR3 DNA reads TGTGCCAGCAGCCCGCGACAGTCTAAGTTTTTTGATGGCTACACCTTC. Translated: CASSPRQSKFFDGYTF.

This clonotype has more than one count but fewer than ten. The V call is TRBV15, the J call TRBJ2-1; weak D call: TRBD2 (6 bases). Germline V lookup: CDR1 LNHNV, CDR2 YYDKDF (reference sequence). V lost 3 bases and J lost 0, with 9 bases in between. CDR3 size: 15 residues. The CDR3 here is CATSSRGSSYNEQFF. The CDR3 bases are TGTGCCACCAGCAGCCGGGGGAGCTCCTACAATGAGCAGTTCTTC. The full variable domain, with the rest looked up from reference TRBV15 and TRBJ2-1, is DAMVIQNPRYQVTQFGKPVTLSCSQTLNHNVMYWYQQKSSQAPKLLFHYYDKDFNNEADTPDNFQSRRPNTSFCFLDIRSPGLGDTAMYLCATSSRGSSYNEQFFGPGTRLTVL.

The chain uses TRBV24-1 and TRBJ2-3, with TRBD2 matching 14 bases. Germline V gene data show CDR1 as KGHDR and CDR2 as SFDVKD. J lost 5 bases, V lost 5 bases, and 8 bases had no gene match. The CDR3 extends over 17 amino acids. The CDR3 DNA sequence: TGTGCCACCAGTGCCCTGACTAGCGGGAGGGCCGGAGATACGCAGTATTTT. This codes for CATSALTSGRAGDTQYF.

The V call is TRBV20-1, the J call TRBJ2-7; TRBD2 agrees at 11 bases. CDR3 length: 16 amino acids. The germline gives CDR1 DFQATT, CDR2 SNEGSKA (reference sequence). The V segment lost 4 bases and the J segment 7 bases; nucleotides outside the gene matches: 15. The CDR3, as DNA: TGCAGTGCTACCTTAGCGGGAGGGCCCATCCTTGGGGAGCAGTACTTC. Amino acid sequence: CSATLAGGPILGEQYF.

The CDR3 loop is CASSYRDYNEQFF. CDR3 in DNA: TGCGCCAGCAGCTACCGGGACTACAATGAGCAGTTCTTC. The gene calls are TRBV5-1 and TRBJ2-1, with a weak D call TRBD2 (5 bases). Germline lookup yields CDR1 SGHRS and CDR2 YFSETQ. The V end lost 3 bases, the J end lost 3 bases, and 7 bases lay between the germline ends. This CDR3 spans 13 amino acids.

This clonotype was picked up a small number of times. V and J are TRBV24-1 and TRBJ2-1; 11 bases match TRBD2. J gave up 0 bases and V 7 bases, and 4 bases lay outside the gene matches. CDR1 is KGHDR and CDR2 is SFDVKD in the germline V gene. This CDR3 is built from 16 residues. In nucleotides, the CDR3 is TGTGCCACCAGCGCGACTAGCGGGATCTCCTACAATGAGCAGTTCTTC. It yields the protein CATSATSGISYNEQFF.

V and J are TRBV6-1 and TRBJ1-1; the D is unclear. This CDR3 is built from 17 residues. The germline V gene has CDR1 MNHNS and CDR2 SASEGT. V was pared by 6 bases and J by 1 base, with 21 bases between. The CDR3 reads CASRSRVRMISNTEAFF. The CDR3 coding sequence is TGTGCCAGCAGAAGCCGGGTCCGGATGATTTCGAACACTGAAGCTTTCTTT.

The V gene is TRBV28, the J gene TRBJ1-2; no definite D call. The CDR3 runs 11 residues. The germline V and J ends were trimmed by 8 bases and 4 bases, with 8 bases remaining between them. Germline V gives CDR1 MDHEN, CDR2 SYDVKM. CDR3 loop: CASRERYGYTF. CDR3 DNA: TGTGCCAGCCGAGAGCGCTATGGCTACACCTTC.